This T cell receptor (beta chain) stems from a study of blood T cell repertoires in COVID-19. Study information: T cells, B-cell-depleted T cells, or PBMCs supplied cDNA or gDNA.

Per the authors' pipeline: Amplification from reference gene primers served as the basis for estimated nucleated cell counts. Sequenced by immunoSEQ multiplex PCR; TCRdb stores in-frame clones only, minus some. V, J and clone size reflect that table, while D and trimming were determined from the DNA. Of some 110,000 clones in the sample, about 80% were seen once. This clone was picked up a small number of times. The origin of this receptor is a man aged 65 to 85 with acute or convalescent COVID-19. Sequencing used peripheral blood.

The CDR3 sequence is CSVGTSGTRQETQYF. For the CDR3, the DNA is TGCAGTGTCGGGACTAGCGGGACTCGGCAAGAGACCCAGTACTTC. The chain couples TRBV29-1 to TRBJ2-5; TRBD2 matches at 13 bases. This CDR3 region has 15 residues. Germline V CDR1 and CDR2: SQVTM, ANQGSEA.